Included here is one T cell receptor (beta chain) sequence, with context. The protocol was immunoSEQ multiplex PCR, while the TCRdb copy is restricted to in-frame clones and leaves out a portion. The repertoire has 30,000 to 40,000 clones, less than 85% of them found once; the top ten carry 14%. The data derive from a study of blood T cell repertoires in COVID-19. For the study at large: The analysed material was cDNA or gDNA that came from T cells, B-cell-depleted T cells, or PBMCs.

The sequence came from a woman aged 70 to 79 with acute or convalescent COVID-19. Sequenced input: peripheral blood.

The CDR3 region is CASSLDRQGAGELFF. The CDR3 bases are TGCGCCAGCAGCTTGGACCGCCAGGGGGCCGGGGAGCTGTTTTTT. The chain uses TRBV5-1 and TRBJ2-2; 7 positions match TRBD1. Germline values: CDR1 SGHRS, CDR2 YFSETQ. After removal of 0 bases from V and 6 bases from J, the junction contained 5 bases not matched to a gene. The CDR3 loop spans 15 amino acids.